This TCR beta chain was found in a study of human T cells and chemical hapten exposure. Study in general: Sensitizing treatment utilized 2% DPC over an approximately 2 cm by approximately 2 cm portion of upper inner arm skin.

Time point noted: patch test 2, 6 weeks after DPC sensitization. Stated treatment: therapeutic diphenylcyclopropenone sensitization with weekly scalp DPC. Individual cDNA molecules (in the library) carried attached unique molecular identifiers. In the original workflow: Between 23,224 and 690,600 TCRs appeared in each sample, and the median stood at 95,638. MiXCR, applied by TCRdb to the RACE reads, yields one record per CDR3 protein. The V and J calls come from TCRdb's annotation, not from the publication. This sample carries more than 80,000 distinct CDR3 sequences, roughly 10% of them seen once, and the ten largest clones take about 5%. This clonotype occurred many times. The sequencing here drew on whole blood, taken in connection with sensitization to the hapten diphenylcyclopropenone (DPC). This clonotype was obtained from a woman in her forties or fifties with alopecia areata. Some clones in this sample may be carry-over from other donors' samples.

CDR3 sequence: CSAPPALAGYNEQFF. For the CDR3, the DNA is TGCAGTGCCCCGCCGGCACTAGCGGGATACAATGAGCAGTTCTTC. The chain is built from TRBV20-1 and TRBJ2-1; 10 bases are a match to TRBD2. V lost 6 bases, J lost 4 bases, and 9 bases stayed unmatched. The CDR3 loop spans 15 amino acids. Germline assignment: CDR1 DFQATT and CDR2 SNEGSKA (reference sequence).